A selection of T cell receptor beta chains follows, all from one sample in a study of blood T cell repertoires in COVID-19. The data were produced by immunoSEQ multiplex PCR, yet TCRdb's version contains in-frame clones alone and is incomplete. Altogether 130,000 to 150,000 clones are present, 75% to 85% being singletons, with the ten largest covering roughly 13%. The sequencing sample was made of peripheral blood. The source of these receptors is a man between 60 and 75 years old with active or convalescent COVID-19. Both conserved end residues are part of each CDR3. D genes are given only for firm matches. Clone size is given for some rows only: seen once, a few or many times, or a class if the clone is expanded.

cdr3_nt cdr3_aa j_call d_call clone_size v_call
TGTGCCAGCAGTGTACAGGGGGCCTTGTACGAGCAGTACTTC CASSVQGALYEQYF TRBJ2-7 TRBD1 NA TRBV27
TGTGCCAGCAGTTTGGGGGACACCCGCTACGAGCAGTACTTC CASSLGDTRYEQYF TRBJ2-7 NA NA TRBV28
TGCAGTGCTAGTTGGGGGGAGGGCTACGAGCAGTACTTC CSASWGEGYEQYF TRBJ2-7 TRBD2 NA TRBV20-1
TGTGCCAGTAGTACCCGGACAGGACCCACCGGGGAGCTGTTTTTT CASSTRTGPTGELFF TRBJ2-2 TRBD1 NA TRBV19
TGCGCCAGCAGCTTGGGAACAGGGTGGGATAGCAATCAGCCCCAGCATTTT CASSLGTGWDSNQPQHF TRBJ1-5 NA NA TRBV5-1
TGTGCCAGCAGTCTCACCCAGGGGAGACAGACCCAGTACTTC CASSLTQGRQTQYF TRBJ2-5 NA NA TRBV28
TGCGCCAGCAGCGACCGGGACAGCTACAATCAGCCCCAGCATTTT CASSDRDSYNQPQHF TRBJ1-5 TRBD1 few TRBV5-1
TGCGCCAGCAGCCAAATCCAGGGGGTAAGATTACACGGGGAGCTGTTTTTT CASSQIQGVRLHGELFF TRBJ2-2 TRBD1 few TRBV4-3
TGCAGCGTGGCTCCTTTGCGGGGGGCGGGAGAGACCCAGTACTTC CSVAPLRGAGETQYF TRBJ2-5 TRBD2 NA TRBV29-1
TGTGCCAGCAGTCTCACTAGCGACGCCTACAATGAGCAGTTCTTC CASSLTSDAYNEQFF TRBJ2-1 TRBD2 NA TRBV7-3
TGTGCCAGCACAGGGGGAGAGTATAATCAGCCCCAGCATTTT CASTGGEYNQPQHF TRBJ1-5 TRBD1 NA TRBV6-5
TGTGCCAGCTCCCCCCTTACCGCGAAGACCCAGTACTTC CASSPLTAKTQYF TRBJ2-5 NA few TRBV6-5
TGTGCCAGCAGTTCGAGTTCCTACGAGCAGTACTTC CASSSSSYEQYF TRBJ2-7 NA few TRBV28
TGTGCCAGCTCACCGGCGGGGGGCAGACACAATGAGCAGTTCTTC CASSPAGGRHNEQFF TRBJ2-1 TRBD2 NA TRBV18
TGCGCCAGCAGCTGGCCAGGGTTTGGAAACACCATATATTTT CASSWPGFGNTIYF TRBJ1-3 NA NA TRBV5-1
TGTGCCAGCTCACCGGGGACACCCCCTGGCTACACCTTC CASSPGTPPGYTF TRBJ1-2 NA NA TRBV18
TGTGCCAGCAGTTCTACAGGGGGCAGCAATCAGCCCCAGCATTTT CASSSTGGSNQPQHF TRBJ1-5 TRBD1 few TRBV28
TGTGCCAGCAGTTCCCGGCCGGGACTAGCTACAAGTGCCAATGAGCAGTTCTTC CASSSRPGLATSANEQFF TRBJ2-1 TRBD2 NA TRBV28
TGTGCCAGCAGCGCAAAGGCGGGGGCGGTGAACACTGAAGCTTTCTTT CASSAKAGAVNTEAFF TRBJ1-1 NA NA TRBV7-9
TGTGCCAGCAGTTACCCCTACACCGGGGAGCTGTTTTTT CASSYPYTGELFF TRBJ2-2 NA NA TRBV6-5
TGCGCCAGCAGCTTGTTTTCTAGCGGGTCGCAGTTCTTC CASSLFSSGSQFF TRBJ2-1 TRBD2 NA TRBV5-1